Sequencing of this T cell receptor beta chain was carried out in a study of blood T cell repertoires in COVID-19. For the study at large: COVID-19 samples from acute and convalescent phases originated in the United States, Italy and Spain. PBMCs, B-cell-depleted T cells, or T cells provided the cDNA or gDNA that made up the material.

Authors' processing steps: For nucleated cells, counts were estimated from reference gene primer amplification. Some clones are missing from TCRdb's copy, which holds only in-frame ones; the method was immunoSEQ multiplex PCR. Clonal size and the V and J genes are those of that table, whereas D and trimming came from the DNA. This sample has over 150,000 clones, with about 80% found just once. Germline V CDR1 and CDR2: SGHTA, FQGTGA. The CDR3 spans 13 residues. The ends lost 1 base at V and 4 bases at J; junction bases unmatched: 0. Material for sequencing was peripheral blood. J is TRBJ2-5 and V is TRBV7-3, with 7 nucleotides matching TRBD1. The origin of this receptor is a man in his sixties with acute or convalescent COVID-19. The CDR3 region is CASSLNRGETQYF. The DNA for the CDR3 is TGTGCCAGCAGCTTAAACAGGGGAGAGACCCAGTACTTC. The full variable domain, in which reference TRBV7-3 and TRBJ2-5 provide the parts outside the CDR3, is GAGVSQTPSNKVTEKGKYVELRCDPISGHTALYWYRQSLGQGPEFLIYFQGTGAADDSGLPNDRFFAVRPEGSVSTLKIQRTERGDSAVYLCASSLNRGETQYFGPGTRLLVL.